The source of this T cell receptor (beta chain) is a study of beta chain features in type 1 diabetes. Across the whole study: What patients shared with healthy donors was a similar profile of age, gender and cell yields. Study-wide results and limits: Any HLA-type effect on TCRB rearrangement remained unresolved here. The naive, central memory and Treg TCRB repertoires showed an apparent similarity that was greater among patients than among healthy donors.

In its sample, this clone was seen a few times. Its specificity is not known. CD4+ naive, central memory, regulatory and stem cell-like memory subsets were isolated by sorting on CD45RO/CCR7/CD25/CD127/CD95/CD27. The study reverse transcribed the entire isolated RNA, so it sequenced expressed TCRB transcripts. The assay was immunoSEQ multiplex PCR, and TCRdb's table has in-frame clones only and misses some. In the table there are hundreds of thousands of clones, 15% to 19% of which are singletons. CDR3 length: 17 amino acids. The germline V gene has CDR1 SGHTA and CDR2 FQGNSA. Trimming at V came to 6 bases and at J to 0 bases, leaving 10 bases not matched to a gene.

The material sequenced was naive CD4+ T cells from blood. This TCR came from a man between 18 and 29 years old in good health. V is TRBV7-2 and J is TRBJ2-1; 8 bases line up with TRBD2. Here the CDR3 reads CASSQRAGGSSYNEQFF. The CDR3 region has the DNA TGTGCCAGCAGTCAAAGGGCGGGGGGAAGCTCCTACAATGAGCAGTTCTTC.